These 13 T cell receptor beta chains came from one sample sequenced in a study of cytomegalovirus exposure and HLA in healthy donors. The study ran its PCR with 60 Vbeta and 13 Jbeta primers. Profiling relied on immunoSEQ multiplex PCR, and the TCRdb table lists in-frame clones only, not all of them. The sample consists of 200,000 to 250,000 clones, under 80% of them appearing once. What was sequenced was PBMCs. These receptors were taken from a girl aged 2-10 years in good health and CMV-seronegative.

This CDR3 is CASSAGKETEAFF. CDR3 nucleotide sequence: TGTGCCAGCAGCGCAGGGAAGGAAACTGAAGCTTTCTTT. The rearrangement uses TRBV6-1 and TRBJ1-1; TRBD1 might be the D (5 bases). This CDR3 is built from 13 residues. V lost 6 bases and J 5 bases, leaving 13 bases between the germline ends. Looked up from germline, CDR1 is MNHNS and CDR2 is SASEGT.

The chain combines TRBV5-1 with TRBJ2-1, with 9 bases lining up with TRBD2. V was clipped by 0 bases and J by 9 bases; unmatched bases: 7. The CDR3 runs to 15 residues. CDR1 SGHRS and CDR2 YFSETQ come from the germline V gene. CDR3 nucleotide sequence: TGCGCCAGCAGCTTGGAGGGCGGGAGGGATGGTGAGCAGTTCTTC. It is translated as CASSLEGGRDGEQFF. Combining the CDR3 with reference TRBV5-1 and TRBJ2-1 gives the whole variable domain KAGVTQTPRYLIKTRGQQVTLSCSPISGHRSVSWYQQTPGQGLQFLFEYFSETQRNKGNFPGRFSGRQFSNSRSEMNVSTLELGDSALYLCASSLEGGRDGEQFFGPGTRLTVL.

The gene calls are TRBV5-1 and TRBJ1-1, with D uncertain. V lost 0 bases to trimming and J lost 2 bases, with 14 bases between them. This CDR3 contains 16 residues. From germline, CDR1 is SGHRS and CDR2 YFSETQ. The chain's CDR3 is CASSLVYSGGNTEAFF. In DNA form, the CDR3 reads TGCGCCAGCAGCTTGGTATATAGCGGCGGAAACACTGAAGCTTTCTTT.

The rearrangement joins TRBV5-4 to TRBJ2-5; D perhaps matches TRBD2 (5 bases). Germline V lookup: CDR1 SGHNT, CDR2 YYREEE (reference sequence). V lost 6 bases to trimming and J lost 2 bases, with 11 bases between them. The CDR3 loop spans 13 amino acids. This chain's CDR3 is CASKREIQETQYF. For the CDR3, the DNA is TGTGCCAGCAAGAGGGAGATTCAAGAGACCCAGTACTTC.

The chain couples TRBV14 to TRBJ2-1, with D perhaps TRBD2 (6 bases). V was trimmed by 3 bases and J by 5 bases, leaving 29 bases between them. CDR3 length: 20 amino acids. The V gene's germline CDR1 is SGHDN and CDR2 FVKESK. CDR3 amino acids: CASSHPPGLLQFRKHNEQFF. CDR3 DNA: TGTGCCAGCAGCCATCCGCCGGGACTCCTTCAGTTCAGAAAACACAATGAGCAGTTCTTC.

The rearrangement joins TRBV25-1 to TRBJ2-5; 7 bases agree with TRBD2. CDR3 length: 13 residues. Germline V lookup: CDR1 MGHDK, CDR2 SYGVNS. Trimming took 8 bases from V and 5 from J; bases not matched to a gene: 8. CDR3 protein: CASALGGVETQYF. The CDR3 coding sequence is TGTGCCAGCGCCCTGGGGGGGGTGGAGACCCAGTACTTC.

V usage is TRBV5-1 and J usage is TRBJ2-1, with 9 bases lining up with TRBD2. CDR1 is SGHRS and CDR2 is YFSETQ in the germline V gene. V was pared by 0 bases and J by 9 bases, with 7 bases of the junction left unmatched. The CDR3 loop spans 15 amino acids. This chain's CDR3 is CASSLGGLAFSEQFF. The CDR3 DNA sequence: TGCGCCAGCAGCTTGGGTGGACTAGCGTTTTCTGAGCAGTTCTTC.

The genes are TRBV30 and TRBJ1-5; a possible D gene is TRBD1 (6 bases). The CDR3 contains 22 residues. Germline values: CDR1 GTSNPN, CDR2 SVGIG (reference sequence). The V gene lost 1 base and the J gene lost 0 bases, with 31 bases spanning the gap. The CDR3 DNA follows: TGTGCCTGGAGTGCCAATCCAGGGGACCCAGGTTTTGCGGGTCATAGCAATCAGCCCCAGCATTTT. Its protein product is CAWSANPGDPGFAGHSNQPQHF.

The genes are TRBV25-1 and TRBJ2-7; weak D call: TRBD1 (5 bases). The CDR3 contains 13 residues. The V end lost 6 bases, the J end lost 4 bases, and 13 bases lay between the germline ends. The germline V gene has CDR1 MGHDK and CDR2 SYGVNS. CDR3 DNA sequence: TGTGCCAGCAGCCCCCAGGACATATACGAGCAGTACTTC. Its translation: CASSPQDIYEQYF.

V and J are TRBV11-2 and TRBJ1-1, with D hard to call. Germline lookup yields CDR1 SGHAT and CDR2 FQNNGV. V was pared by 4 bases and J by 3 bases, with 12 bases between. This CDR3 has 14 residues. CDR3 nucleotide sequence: TGTGCCAGCAGCTCAAGGCGGAGGGACACTGAAGCTTTCTTT. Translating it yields CASSSRRRDTEAFF.

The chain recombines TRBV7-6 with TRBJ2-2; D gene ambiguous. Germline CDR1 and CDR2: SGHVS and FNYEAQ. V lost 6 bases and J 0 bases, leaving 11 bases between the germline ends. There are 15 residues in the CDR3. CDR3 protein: CASSRSFSNTGELFF. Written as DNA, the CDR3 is TGTGCCAGCAGTCGGAGTTTCTCGAACACCGGGGAGCTGTTTTTT.

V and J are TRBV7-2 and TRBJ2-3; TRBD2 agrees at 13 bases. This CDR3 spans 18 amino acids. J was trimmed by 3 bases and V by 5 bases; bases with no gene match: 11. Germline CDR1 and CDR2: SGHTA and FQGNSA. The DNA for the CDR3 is TGTGCCAGCAGCCCACTAGCGGGGGGGCCTGGTGTGACAGATACGCAGTATTTT. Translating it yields CASSPLAGGPGVTDTQYF.

The CDR3 sequence: CASSSGLAGGTDTQYF. The DNA of the CDR3 is TGCGCCAGCAGCTCGGGACTAGCGGGAGGCACAGATACGCAGTATTTT. V is TRBV5-1 and J is TRBJ2-3; 14 nucleotides agree with TRBD2. The germline V gene has CDR1 SGHRS and CDR2 YFSETQ. The CDR3 runs 16 residues. V dropped 3 bases and J dropped 1; count of bases not matched to a gene: 1.